Below, 9 T cell receptor beta chains from the same sample are listed, as sequenced in a study of blood T cell repertoires in COVID-19. TCRdb's table, derived via immunoSEQ multiplex PCR, lists solely in-frame clones and lacks some. Altogether a few hundred thousand clones are present, roughly 86% being singletons, with the ten largest covering over 8.5%. Sequencing was performed on PBMCs or T cells enriched from blood (not recorded which). The receptors here all came from a woman in her 30s who had recovered from COVID-19.

This rearrangement joins TRBV18 to TRBJ1-3; D call uncertain. CDR1 and CDR2 from the germline V gene are KGHSH and LQKENI. The CDR3 contains 14 residues. With 3 bases removed from V and 8 bases from J, the gap between germline ends came to 14 bases. CDR3 in DNA: TGTGCCAGCTCACCTCCCCAAATGCCGGACACCATATATTTT. This translates into CASSPPQMPDTIYF.

J is TRBJ2-1 and V is TRBV11-2, with 11 bases that match TRBD2. Unmatched junction bases numbered 9, after V lost 4 bases and J lost 7 bases. The CDR3 totals 16 residues. Germline V lookup: CDR1 SGHAT, CDR2 FQNNGV. The CDR3 region is CASSSPVGLAANEQFF. The CDR3 DNA follows: TGTGCCAGCAGCTCCCCGGTGGGACTAGCGGCGAATGAGCAGTTCTTC.

The chain combines TRBV28 with TRBJ2-3; TRBD1 agrees at 8 bases. This CDR3 contains 15 residues. CDR1 MDHEN and CDR2 SYDVKM come from the germline V gene. V gave up 6 bases and J gave up 2 bases; unmatched junction bases: 7. In DNA form, the CDR3 reads TGTGCCAGCAGACATGGACAGGGCTACACAGATACGCAGTATTTT. It is translated as CASRHGQGYTDTQYF.

The V call is TRBV29-1, the J call TRBJ1-2, with D unresolved. Per the germline V gene, CDR1 is SQVTM and CDR2 is ANQGSEA. Between the trimmed V and J ends, which lost 6 bases and 0 bases, there was a span of 14 bases. This CDR3 spans 14 amino acids. The CDR3 reads CSVSDGLANYGYTF. As DNA, the CDR3 is TGCAGCGTATCAGACGGGTTGGCTAACTATGGCTACACCTTC.

The V gene is TRBV27, the J gene TRBJ1-1; tentative D call: TRBD1 (5 bases). The V gene lost 0 bases and the J gene lost 4 bases, with 15 bases spanning the gap. The CDR3 contains 16 residues. Germline lookup yields CDR1 MNHEY and CDR2 SMNVEV (reference sequence). The CDR3 DNA reads as TGTGCCAGCAGTTTATCAGTCTGGGGGGGTGGCACTGAAGCTTTCTTT. This gives the protein CASSLSVWGGGTEAFF.

This clone showed up just once. The chain recombines TRBV5-1 with TRBJ2-7, with D perhaps matching TRBD1 (6 bases). The CDR3 has 13 amino acids. Trimming removed 0 bases from V and 4 bases from J, with 8 bases in between. Germline loops: CDR1 SGHRS, CDR2 YFSETQ. DNA of the CDR3: TGCGCCAGCAGCTTGGTGGACAGTTACGAGCAGTACTTC. Amino acids: CASSLVDSYEQYF.

The chain uses TRBV28 and TRBJ1-5; D not resolved. Trimming left V 3 bases short and J 6 bases short, with 6 bases between. This CDR3 region has 12 residues. Germline V gene data show CDR1 as MDHEN and CDR2 as SYDVKM. This CDR3 is CASSLEGQPQHF. The CDR3 DNA follows: TGTGCCAGCAGTTTGGAGGGTCAGCCCCAGCATTTT.

V usage is TRBV5-4 and J usage is TRBJ2-5; a weak D match, TRBD2 (6 bases). Germline assignment: CDR1 SGHNT and CDR2 YYREEE (reference sequence). The V and J ends lost 0 bases and 5 bases respectively, with 14 bases between them. CDR3 length equals 15 residues. The CDR3 sequence: CASSLGTSKRETQYF. The CDR3 bases are TGTGCCAGCAGCTTGGGAACTAGCAAGAGGGAGACCCAGTACTTC.

The V call is TRBV28, the J call TRBJ2-3; 7 nucleotides align to TRBD2. Germline trimming cut 7 bases from V and 3 bases from J; bases unmatched to any gene: 4. The CDR3 spans 13 residues. Germline V lookup: CDR1 MDHEN, CDR2 SYDVKM. CDR3 coding DNA: TGTGCCAGCAAAGGGACTATAACAGATACGCAGTATTTT. Protein sequence: CASKGTITDTQYF.